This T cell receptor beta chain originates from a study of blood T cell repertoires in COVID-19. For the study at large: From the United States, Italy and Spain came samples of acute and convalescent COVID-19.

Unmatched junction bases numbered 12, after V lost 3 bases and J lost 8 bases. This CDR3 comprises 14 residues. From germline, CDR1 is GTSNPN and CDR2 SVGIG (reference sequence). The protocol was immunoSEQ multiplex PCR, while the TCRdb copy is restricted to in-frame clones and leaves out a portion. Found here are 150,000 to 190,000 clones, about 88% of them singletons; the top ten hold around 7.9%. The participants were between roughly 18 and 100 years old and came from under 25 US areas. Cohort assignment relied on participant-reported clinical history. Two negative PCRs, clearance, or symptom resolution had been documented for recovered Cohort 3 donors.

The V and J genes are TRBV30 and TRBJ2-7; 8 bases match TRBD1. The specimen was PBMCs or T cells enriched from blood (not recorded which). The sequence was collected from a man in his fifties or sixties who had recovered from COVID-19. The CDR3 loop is CAWRTGTGSQQQYF. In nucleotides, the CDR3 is TGTGCCTGGAGAACCGGGACAGGCAGCCAACAGCAGTACTTC.